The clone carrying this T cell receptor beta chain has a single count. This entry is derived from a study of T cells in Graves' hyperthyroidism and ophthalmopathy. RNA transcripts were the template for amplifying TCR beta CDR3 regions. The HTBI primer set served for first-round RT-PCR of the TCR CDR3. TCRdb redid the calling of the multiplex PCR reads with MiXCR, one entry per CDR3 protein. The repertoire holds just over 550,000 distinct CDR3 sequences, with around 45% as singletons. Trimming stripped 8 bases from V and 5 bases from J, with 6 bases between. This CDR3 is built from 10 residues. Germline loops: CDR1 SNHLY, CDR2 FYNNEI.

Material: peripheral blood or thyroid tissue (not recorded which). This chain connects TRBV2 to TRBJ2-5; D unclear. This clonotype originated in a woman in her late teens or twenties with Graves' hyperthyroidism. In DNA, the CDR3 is TGTGCCAGCTTCAGTGAGACCCAGTACTTC. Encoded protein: CASFSETQYF.